Given below is one T cell receptor (beta chain) in context. The entry originates in a study of blood T cell repertoires in COVID-19. Across the study: The United States, Italy and Spain were the sources of the acute and convalescent COVID-19 samples. T cells, B-cell-depleted T cells, or PBMCs provided the cDNA or gDNA that served as material.

Study processing details: For nucleated cells, counts were estimated from reference gene primer amplification. The protocol was immunoSEQ multiplex PCR, while the TCRdb copy is restricted to in-frame clones and leaves out a portion. V and J calls and clone size follow that table, whereas D and trimming were derived from the DNA. The repertoire holds fewer than 400,000 clones, 75% to 90% seen once, with 3% to 4.5% in the top ten. Trimming cost V 7 bases and J 8 bases; bases outside gene matches: 4. The germline V gene encodes CDR1 LGHNT and CDR2 FRNRAP. This CDR3 contains 14 residues. Sequencing used peripheral blood. J is TRBJ2-1 and V is TRBV12-5; 14 positions match TRBD2. The sequence was collected from a woman aged 18-30 years with acute or convalescent COVID-19. CDR3 region: CASAQGLAGDEQFF. In DNA, the CDR3 is TGTGCTAGTGCCCAGGGACTAGCGGGAGATGAGCAGTTCTTC.